The 15 T cell receptor beta chains listed next were all sequenced from one sample in a study of Ad26.COV2.S vaccination and SARS-CoV-2 variants. Produced via immunoSEQ multiplex PCR; TCRdb's table is partial and in-frame only. The sample contains about 350,000 clones, 86% of which appear only once. Treatment meaning: around 19 received Ad26.COV2.S at low or high dose, single or two shots; five or six received placebo; per-sample allocation not given. Material that was analyzed had been drawn on day 63 after the first vaccine or placebo injection. This sample comprised peripheral blood, obtained in a trial of Ad26.COV2.S vaccine versus placebo. The origin of the receptors is a person aged 18-60 years who received the Ad26.COV2.S COVID-19 vaccine or a placebo.

This clone was picked up a small number of times. This chain joins TRBV4-2 and TRBJ2-2, with a tentative D call TRBD1 (6 bases). The CDR3 extends over 12 amino acids. The germline V gene has CDR1 LGHNA and CDR2 YNFKEQ. V lost 9 bases to trimming and J lost 5 bases, with 10 bases between them. As DNA, the CDR3 is TGTGCCAGTCTCGACAGGACCGGGGAGCTGTTTTTT. This codes for CASLDRTGELFF.

The chain recombines TRBV28 with TRBJ2-7; D ambiguous. Germline assignment: CDR1 MDHEN and CDR2 SYDVKM. The V end lost 3 bases, the J end lost 6 bases, and 12 bases lay between the germline ends. The CDR3 is 13 amino acids. The CDR3 here is CASSFTVRTEQYF. CDR3 DNA: TGTGCCAGCAGTTTTACCGTCCGGACCGAGCAGTACTTC. The whole variable domain, remainder taken from reference TRBV28 and TRBJ2-7, is DVKVTQSSRYLVKRTGEKVFLECVQDMDHENMFWYRQDPGLGLRLIYFSYDVKMKEKGDIPEGYSVSREKKERFSLILESASTNQTSMYLCASSFTVRTEQYFGPGTRLTVT.

This chain joins TRBV6-6 and TRBJ1-1; perhaps TRBD1 as D (6 bases). The germline V gene encodes CDR1 MNHNY and CDR2 SVGAGI (reference sequence). The V end was cut by 6 bases, the J end by 8 bases, with 19 bases between. The CDR3 extends over 14 amino acids. The CDR3, as DNA: TGTGCCAGCAGATTGGACAGTGCCAAACCGGAAGCTTTCTTT. It yields the protein CASRLDSAKPEAFF.

The chain links TRBV4-2 to TRBJ2-2, with D unresolved. V was shortened by 1 base and J by 5 bases, with 11 bases between the two germline ends. CDR1 and CDR2 from the germline V gene are LGHNA and YNFKEQ. This CDR3 is built from 15 residues. CDR3 protein: CASSQVVSGTGELFF. The CDR3 coding sequence is TGTGCCAGCAGCCAAGTCGTGAGTGGGACCGGGGAGCTGTTTTTT.

The chain couples TRBV6-5 to TRBJ2-1; 11 nucleotides line up with TRBD2. Trimming cost V 6 bases and J 8 bases; bases outside gene matches: 9. CDR1 MNHEY and CDR2 SVGAGI come from the germline V gene. The CDR3 is 15 amino acids. CDR3 nucleotide sequence: TGTGCCAGCAGAAGATTTAGCGGGGGGGCTGATGAGCAGTTCTTC. Encoded protein: CASRRFSGGADEQFF.

This chain uses TRBV28 with TRBJ1-2; D not resolved. Trimming took 5 bases from V and 6 from J, leaving 13 bases between them. This CDR3 spans 13 amino acids. Germline V gene lookup returns CDR1 MDHEN and CDR2 SYDVKM. This CDR3 reads CASSGGSVHGYTF. CDR3 nucleotide sequence: TGTGCCAGCAGTGGTGGATCGGTACATGGCTACACCTTC.

The rearrangement uses TRBV11-2 and TRBJ1-4; D perhaps matches TRBD1 (6 bases). V was pared by 6 bases and J by 8 bases, with 16 bases between. The CDR3 contains 14 residues. Germline CDR1 is SGHAT and CDR2 is FQNNGV. In nucleotides, the CDR3 is TGTGCCAGCAGTCCTATCCCGGGGGCCGAAAAACTGTTTTTT. Residues: CASSPIPGAEKLFF.

V is TRBV18 and J is TRBJ2-5, with 10 bases matching TRBD2. V was clipped by 2 bases and J by 2 bases; unmatched bases: 5. From germline, CDR1 is KGHSH and CDR2 LQKENI. CDR3 size: 16 residues. CDR3 nucleotide sequence: TGTGCCAGCTCACCAATAGCGGGAGGCCATCAAGAGACCCAGTACTTC. Translated, it gives CASSPIAGGHQETQYF.

The chain has TRBV5-6 and TRBJ1-3; TRBD1 is a possible D gene (5 bases). The CDR3 loop spans 14 amino acids. The ends were cut back, 0 bases at V and 7 bases at J, with 11 bases in the middle. The germline V gene encodes CDR1 SGHDT and CDR2 YYEEEE. In DNA, the CDR3 is TGTGCCAGCAGCTTGGCGGGACTAAGGAACACCATATATTTT. Protein product: CASSLAGLRNTIYF.

The chain employs TRBV5-6 and TRBJ2-1; TRBD1 matches 11 bases. Germline trimming cut 4 bases from V and 7 bases from J; bases unmatched to any gene: 7. The CDR3 extends over 15 amino acids. CDR1 and CDR2 from the germline V gene are SGHDT and YYEEEE. The CDR3: CASSEDRGQWNEQFF. The CDR3 region has the DNA TGTGCCAGCAGCGAGGACAGGGGGCAATGGAATGAGCAGTTCTTC. Drawing the rest from reference TRBV5-6 and TRBJ2-1, the complete variable domain is DAGVTQSPTHLIKTRGQQVTLRCSPKSGHDTVSWYQQALGQGPQFIFQYYEEEERQRGNFPDRFSGHQFPNYSSELNVNALLLGDSALYLCASSEDRGQWNEQFFGPGTRLTVL.

V is TRBV2 and J is TRBJ1-1; a weak D match, TRBD1 (6 bases). The CDR3 runs 13 residues. Looked up from germline, CDR1 is SNHLY and CDR2 is FYNNEI. V lost 8 bases and J 0 bases, leaving 10 bases between the germline ends. The CDR3 DNA reads as TGTGCCAGCGGGGACACCCTGAACACTGAAGCTTTCTTT. It yields the protein CASGDTLNTEAFF. The whole variable domain, filled in from reference TRBV2 and TRBJ1-1, reads EPEVTQTPSHQVTQMGQEVILRCVPISNHLYFYWYRQILGQKVEFLVSFYNNEISEKSEIFDDQFSVERPDGSNFTLKIRSTKLEDSAMYFCASGDTLNTEAFFGQGTRLTVV.

The genes are TRBV29-1 and TRBJ1-1; D is undetermined. CDR1 SQVTM and CDR2 ANQGSEA come from the germline V gene. The CDR3 is made up of 11 amino acids. Deletions cut 7 bases from V and 7 bases from J, with 13 bases between. CDR3 residues: CSAVSGIEAFF. The CDR3 nucleotides are TGCAGCGCCGTTAGCGGGATTGAAGCTTTCTTT.

This rearrangement joins TRBV28 to TRBJ2-7; D is possibly TRBD1 (6 bases). The CDR3 contains 13 residues. Trimming stripped 6 bases from V and 6 bases from J, with 15 bases between. The germline gives CDR1 MDHEN, CDR2 SYDVKM. The CDR3 DNA is TGTGCCAGCAGAAGGACAGTCCTACCCGAGCAGTACTTC. It is translated as CASRRTVLPEQYF.

The chain uses TRBV21-1 and TRBJ2-2; the D call of TRBD2 is as the table states it, not checked on the DNA. TRBV21-1 is marked as a pseudogene. CDR3 length equals 19 residues. Written as DNA, the CDR3 is TGTGCCAGCAGCAAAGGACTAGCGGGAGGAGGGTACAACACCGGGGAGCTGTTTTTT. Amino acid sequence: CASSKGLAGGGYNTGELFF.

The V gene is TRBV9, the J gene TRBJ1-5; D gene uncertain. V lost 4 bases and J lost 5, with 13 bases in between. Germline CDR1 is SGDLS and CDR2 is YYNGEE. The CDR3 loop spans 14 amino acids. The CDR3 sequence is CASSPRRNDQPQHF. The CDR3 DNA is TGTGCCAGCAGCCCACGACGGAACGATCAGCCCCAGCATTTT.